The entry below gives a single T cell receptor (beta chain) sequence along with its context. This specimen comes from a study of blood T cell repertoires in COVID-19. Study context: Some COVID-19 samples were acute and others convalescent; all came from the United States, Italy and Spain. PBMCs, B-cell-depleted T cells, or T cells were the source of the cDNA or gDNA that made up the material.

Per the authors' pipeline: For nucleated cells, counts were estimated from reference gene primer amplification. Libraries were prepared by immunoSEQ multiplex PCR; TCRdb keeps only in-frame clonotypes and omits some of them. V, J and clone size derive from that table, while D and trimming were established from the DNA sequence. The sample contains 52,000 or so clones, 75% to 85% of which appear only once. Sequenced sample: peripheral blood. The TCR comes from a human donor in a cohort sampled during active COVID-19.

In nucleotides, the CDR3 is TGCGCCAGCAGCCAAGATCCGCAGAGCGGGACCGCCTCCTACGAGCAGTACTTC. Protein product: CASSQDPQSGTASYEQYF. The chain couples TRBV4-1 to TRBJ2-7, with 7 bases that match TRBD2. The CDR3 spans 18 residues. The trim removed 0 bases at V and 0 bases at J, leaving 11 bases unmatched. Looked up from germline, CDR1 is MGHRA and CDR2 is YSYEKL.